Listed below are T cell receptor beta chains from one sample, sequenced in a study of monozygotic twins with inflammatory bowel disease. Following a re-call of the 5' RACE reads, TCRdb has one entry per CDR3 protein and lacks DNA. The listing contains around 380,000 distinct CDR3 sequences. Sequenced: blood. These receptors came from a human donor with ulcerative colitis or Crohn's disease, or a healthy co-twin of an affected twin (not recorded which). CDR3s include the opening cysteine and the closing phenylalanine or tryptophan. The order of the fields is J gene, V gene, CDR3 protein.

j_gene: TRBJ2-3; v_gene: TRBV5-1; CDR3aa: CASSLASGGAADTQYF
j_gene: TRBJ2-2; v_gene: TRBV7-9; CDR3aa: CASSLGQENTGELFF
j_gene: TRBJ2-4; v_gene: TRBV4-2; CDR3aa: CASSLGAWGNIQYF
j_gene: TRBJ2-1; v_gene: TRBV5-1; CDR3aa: CASSPTSGSYYNEQFF
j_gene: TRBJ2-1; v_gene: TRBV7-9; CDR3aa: CASSQRGDSYNEQFF
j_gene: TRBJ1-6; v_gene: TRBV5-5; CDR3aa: CASSRYFRDRVLDSPLHF
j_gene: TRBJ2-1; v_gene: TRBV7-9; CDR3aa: CASREDSRGEQFF
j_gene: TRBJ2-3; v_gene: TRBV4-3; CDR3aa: CASSQEAGIRHTQYF
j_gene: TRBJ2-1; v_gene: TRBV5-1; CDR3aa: CASSLPPSGNEQFF
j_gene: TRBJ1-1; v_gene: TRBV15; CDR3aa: CATRSSVMPGTEAFF
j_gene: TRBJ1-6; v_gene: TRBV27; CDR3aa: CASSLSRGTGGSNSPLHF
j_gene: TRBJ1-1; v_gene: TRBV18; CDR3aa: CASSPLQGTLNTEAFF
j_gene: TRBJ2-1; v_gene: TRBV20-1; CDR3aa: CSAFAGTGRNEQFF
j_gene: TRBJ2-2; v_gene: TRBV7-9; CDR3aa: CAQWGGSTGELFF
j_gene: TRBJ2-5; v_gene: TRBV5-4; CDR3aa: CASSLARTGGFETQYF
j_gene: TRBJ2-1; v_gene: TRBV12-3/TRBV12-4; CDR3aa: CASSPSSGRVVYEQFF
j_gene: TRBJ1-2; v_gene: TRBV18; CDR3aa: CASSPNQGQDYGYTF
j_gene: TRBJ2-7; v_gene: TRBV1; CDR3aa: CTSSQDSWVLLFYEQYF
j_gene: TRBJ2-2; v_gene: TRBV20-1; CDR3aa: CSATLGGRGRTTGELFF
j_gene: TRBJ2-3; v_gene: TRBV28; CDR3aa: CASSSKVTQYF
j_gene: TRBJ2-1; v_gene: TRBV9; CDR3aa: CASSPYGRGGNEQFF
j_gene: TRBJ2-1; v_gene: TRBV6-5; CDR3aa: CASSYRDSYNEQFF
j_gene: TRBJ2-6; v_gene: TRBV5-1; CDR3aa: CASSYLAGTSGANVLTF
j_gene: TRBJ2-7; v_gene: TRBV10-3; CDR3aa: CAISESGGTSPYEQYF
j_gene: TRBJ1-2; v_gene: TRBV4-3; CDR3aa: CASSQDLSSNYGYTF
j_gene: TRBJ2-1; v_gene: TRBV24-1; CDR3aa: CATSDITSGRRLNEQFF
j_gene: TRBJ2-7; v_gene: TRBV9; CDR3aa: CASSVGRDRGHEQYF
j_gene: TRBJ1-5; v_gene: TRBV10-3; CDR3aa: CATWDREGFQPQHF
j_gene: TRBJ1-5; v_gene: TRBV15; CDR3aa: CATSSLTGPLLSNQPQHF